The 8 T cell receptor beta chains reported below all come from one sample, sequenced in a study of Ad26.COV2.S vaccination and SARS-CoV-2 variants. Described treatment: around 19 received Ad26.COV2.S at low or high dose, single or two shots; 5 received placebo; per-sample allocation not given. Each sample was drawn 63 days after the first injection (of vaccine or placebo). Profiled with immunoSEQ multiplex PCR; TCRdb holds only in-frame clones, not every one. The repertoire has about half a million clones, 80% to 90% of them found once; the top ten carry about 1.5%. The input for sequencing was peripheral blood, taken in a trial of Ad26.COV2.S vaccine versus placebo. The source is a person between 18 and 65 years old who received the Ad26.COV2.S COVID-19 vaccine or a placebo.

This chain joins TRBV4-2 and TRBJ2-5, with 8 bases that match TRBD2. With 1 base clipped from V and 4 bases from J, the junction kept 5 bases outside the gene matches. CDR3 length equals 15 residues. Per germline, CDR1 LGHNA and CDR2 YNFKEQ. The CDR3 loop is CASSQGFGGGETQYF. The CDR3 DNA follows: TGTGCCAGCAGCCAAGGGTTCGGGGGGGGAGAGACCCAGTACTTC.

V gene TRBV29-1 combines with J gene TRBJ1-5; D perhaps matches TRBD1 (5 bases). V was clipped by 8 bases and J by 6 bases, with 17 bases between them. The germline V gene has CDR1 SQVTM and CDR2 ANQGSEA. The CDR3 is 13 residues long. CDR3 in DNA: TGCAGCTCCCTGGCGGGGGACGGTCAGCCCCAGCATTTT. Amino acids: CSSLAGDGQPQHF.

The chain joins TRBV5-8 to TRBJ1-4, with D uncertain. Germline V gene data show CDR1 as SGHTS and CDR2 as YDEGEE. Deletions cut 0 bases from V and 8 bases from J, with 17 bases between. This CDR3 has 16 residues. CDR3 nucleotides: TGTGCCAGCAGCTTGGATAGAGTCGGAACCCTAGAAAAACTGTTTTTT. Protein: CASSLDRVGTLEKLFF.

This CDR3 reads CASSLVQANTEAFF. In DNA form, the CDR3 reads TGTGCCAGCAGTTTAGTCCAAGCAAACACTGAAGCTTTCTTT. This sequence joins TRBV28 and TRBJ1-1; D unresolved. Germline V lookup: CDR1 MDHEN, CDR2 SYDVKM. The ends were cut back, 2 bases at V and 2 bases at J, with 9 bases in the middle. There are 14 residues in the CDR3. The full variable domain, in which reference TRBV28 and TRBJ1-1 provide the parts outside the CDR3, is DVKVTQSSRYLVKRTGEKVFLECVQDMDHENMFWYRQDPGLGLRLIYFSYDVKMKEKGDIPEGYSVSREKKERFSLILESASTNQTSMYLCASSLVQANTEAFFGQGTRLTVV.

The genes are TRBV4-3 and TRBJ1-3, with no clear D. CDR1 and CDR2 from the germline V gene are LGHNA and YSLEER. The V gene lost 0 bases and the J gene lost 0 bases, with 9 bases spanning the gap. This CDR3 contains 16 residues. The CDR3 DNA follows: TGCGCCAGCAGCCAAGATAGGCGGTCCTCTGGAAACACCATATATTTT. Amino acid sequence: CASSQDRRSSGNTIYF.

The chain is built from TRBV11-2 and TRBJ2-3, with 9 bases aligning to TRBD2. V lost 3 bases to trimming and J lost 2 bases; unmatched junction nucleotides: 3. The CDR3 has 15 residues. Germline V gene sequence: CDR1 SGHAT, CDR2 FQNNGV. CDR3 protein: CASSFLAGSTDTQYF. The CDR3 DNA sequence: TGTGCCAGCAGCTTCCTAGCGGGATCCACAGATACGCAGTATTTT.

The CDR3 region is CASSSGGGMEKLFF. CDR3 in DNA: TGTGCCAGCAGCTCCGGGGGGGGAATGGAAAAACTGTTTTTT. The chain joins TRBV6-5 to TRBJ1-4; D may be TRBD1 (5 bases). Per the germline V gene, CDR1 is MNHEY and CDR2 is SVGAGI. The CDR3 extends over 14 amino acids. V was cut by 6 bases and J by 8 bases, with 16 bases left in between.

This CDR3 is CASSYALSNQPQHF. The CDR3 region has the DNA TGTGCCAGCAGTTACGCCCTTAGCAATCAGCCCCAGCATTTT. The J gene is TRBJ1-5, the V gene TRBV6-2 or TRBV6-3; D is unresolved. Germline V gene sequence: CDR1 MNHEY, CDR2 SVGEGT. V shed 2 bases and J shed 0 bases, with 5 bases lying between them. CDR3 size: 14 residues.